The 2 T cell receptor beta chains given below trace back to one sample, sequenced in a study of blood T cell repertoires in COVID-19. Measured with immunoSEQ multiplex PCR; TCRdb has only the in-frame clones, and not every one. The sample lists about 130,000 clones; 70% to 90% were seen once. Sequencing input: peripheral blood. Receptor source: a woman aged 80 or older with acute or convalescent COVID-19.

The chain links TRBV4-2 to TRBJ2-1; 8 bases are shared with TRBD2. Germline CDR1 reads LGHNA; CDR2 reads YNFKEQ. CDR3 size: 12 residues. After removal of 2 bases from V and 11 bases from J, the junction contained 2 bases not matched to a gene. The CDR3 loop reads CASSQFSGKQFF. CDR3 in DNA: TGTGCCAGCAGCCAATTTAGCGGGAAGCAGTTCTTC.

V gene TRBV27 combines with J gene TRBJ2-1; 12 nucleotides agree with TRBD2. Germline CDR1 MNHEY, CDR2 SMNVEV (reference sequence). The junction had 14 bases not matched to a gene; V was cut back by 5 bases and J by 0 bases. The CDR3 runs 20 residues. DNA for the CDR3: TGTGCCAGCAGTCAAAGAACCCGACTAGCGGGAGCTCACTCCTACAATGAGCAGTTCTTC. Protein product: CASSQRTRLAGAHSYNEQFF.